This T cell receptor (beta chain) was retrieved from a study of blood T cell repertoires in COVID-19. Profiled with immunoSEQ multiplex PCR; TCRdb holds only in-frame clones, not every one. The sample carries approximately 140,000 clones, 82% recorded once. V gave up 3 bases and J gave up 1 base, with 10 bases separating them. From germline, CDR1 is SQVTM and CDR2 ANQGSEA. This CDR3 region has 13 residues. The chain links TRBV29-1 to TRBJ2-7; D possibly corresponds to TRBD1 (5 bases). The origin of this receptor is a human donor with acute or convalescent COVID-19. The donor label of this sample is uncertain. The specimen was peripheral blood. CDR3: CSVDRVDSYEQYF. The CDR3 bases are TGCAGCGTTGACAGGGTCGATTCCTACGAGCAGTACTTC.